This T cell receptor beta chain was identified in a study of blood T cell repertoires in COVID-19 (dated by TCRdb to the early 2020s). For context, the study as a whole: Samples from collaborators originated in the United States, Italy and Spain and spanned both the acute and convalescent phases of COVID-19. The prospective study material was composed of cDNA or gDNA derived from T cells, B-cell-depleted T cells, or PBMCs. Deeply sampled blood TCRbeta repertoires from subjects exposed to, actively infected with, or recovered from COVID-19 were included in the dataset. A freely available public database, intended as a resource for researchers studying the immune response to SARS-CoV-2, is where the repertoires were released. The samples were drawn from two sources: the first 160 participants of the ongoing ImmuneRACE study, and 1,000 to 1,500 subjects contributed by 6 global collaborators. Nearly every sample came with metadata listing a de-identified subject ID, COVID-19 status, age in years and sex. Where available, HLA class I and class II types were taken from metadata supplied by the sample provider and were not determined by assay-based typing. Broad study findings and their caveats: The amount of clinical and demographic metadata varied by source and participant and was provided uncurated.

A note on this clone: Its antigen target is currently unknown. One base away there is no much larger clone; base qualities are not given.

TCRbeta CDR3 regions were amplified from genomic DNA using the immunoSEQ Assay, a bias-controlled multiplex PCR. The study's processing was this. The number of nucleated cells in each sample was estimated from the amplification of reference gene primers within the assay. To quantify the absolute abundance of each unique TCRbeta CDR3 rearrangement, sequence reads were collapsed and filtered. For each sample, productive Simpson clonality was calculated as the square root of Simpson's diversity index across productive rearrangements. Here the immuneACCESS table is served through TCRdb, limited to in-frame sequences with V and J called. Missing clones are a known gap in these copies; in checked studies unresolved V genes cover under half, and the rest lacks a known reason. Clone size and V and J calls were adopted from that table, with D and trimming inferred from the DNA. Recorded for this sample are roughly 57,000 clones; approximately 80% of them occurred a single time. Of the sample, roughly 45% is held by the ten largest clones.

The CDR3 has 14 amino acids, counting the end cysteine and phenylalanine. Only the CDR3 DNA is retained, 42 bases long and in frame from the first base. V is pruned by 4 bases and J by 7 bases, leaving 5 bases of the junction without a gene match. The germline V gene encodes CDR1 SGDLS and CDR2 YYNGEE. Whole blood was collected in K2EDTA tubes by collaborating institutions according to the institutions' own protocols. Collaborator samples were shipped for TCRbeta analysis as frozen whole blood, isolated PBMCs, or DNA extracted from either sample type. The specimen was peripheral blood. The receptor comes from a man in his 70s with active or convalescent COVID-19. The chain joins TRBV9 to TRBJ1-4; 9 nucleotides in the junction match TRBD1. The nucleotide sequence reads TGTGCCAGCAGCCTCACAGGGGGCGCTGAAAAACTGTTTTTT. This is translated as CASSLTGGAEKLFF.